Presented here are 15 T cell receptor beta chains from one specimen sequenced in a study of cytomegalovirus exposure and HLA in healthy donors. 13 Jbeta primers and 60 Vbeta primers were used for the PCR. Sequencing used immunoSEQ multiplex PCR; TCRdb keeps in-frame clones, though not all of them. The sample has over 200,000 clones. Sample: PBMCs. The receptors come from a young woman in good health and CMV-seropositive.

CDR3 protein: CAISEGQGLTDTQYF. As DNA, the CDR3 is TGTGCCATCAGTGAGGGACAGGGACTCACAGATACGCAGTATTTT. This chain joins TRBV10-3 and TRBJ2-3; 8 nucleotides agree with TRBD1. CDR3 length equals 15 residues. Trimming cost V 2 bases and J 2 bases; bases outside gene matches: 3. Germline CDR1 reads ENHRY; CDR2 reads SYGVKD.

This rearrangement joins TRBV18 to TRBJ2-1; possibly TRBD2 for D (5 bases). Germline assignment: CDR1 KGHSH and CDR2 LQKENI. CDR3 length: 15 amino acids. V was pared by 3 bases and J by 6 bases, with 15 bases between. The CDR3 region is CASSPMEANSNEQFF. In DNA form, the CDR3 reads TGTGCCAGCTCACCTATGGAGGCCAACTCCAATGAGCAGTTCTTC.

This chain links TRBV6-1 with TRBJ2-7; D unclear. With 1 base removed from V and 0 bases from J, the gap between germline ends came to 10 bases. Germline lookup yields CDR1 MNHNS and CDR2 SASEGT. CDR3 length equals 15 residues. Here the CDR3 reads CASSEGASSSYEQYF. For the CDR3, the DNA is TGTGCCAGCAGTGAAGGGGCCAGCAGCTCCTACGAGCAGTACTTC.

Here the CDR3 reads CASSYGGNTGELFF. DNA of the CDR3: TGTGCCAGCAGCTACGGGGGAAACACCGGGGAGCTGTTTTTT. The chain carries TRBV28 and TRBJ2-2, with D tentatively TRBD2 (6 bases). The CDR3 spans 14 residues. Germline CDR1 reads MDHEN; CDR2 reads SYDVKM. The V end lost 6 bases, the J end lost 2 bases, and 10 bases lay between the germline ends.

The chain couples TRBV7-9 to TRBJ2-3; 9 nucleotides match TRBD1. Germline CDR1 reads SEHNR; CDR2 reads FQNEAQ (reference sequence). The V and J ends lost 5 bases and 5 bases, in that order; junction bases with no gene match: 8. CDR3 size: 15 residues. The CDR3 region has the DNA TGTGCCAGCAGCAAGGACAGGGGTTTATTAGATACGCAGTATTTT. Its translation is CASSKDRGLLDTQYF.

The genes are TRBV18 and TRBJ2-7; possible D gene TRBD2, 6 bases. The germline V gene has CDR1 KGHSH and CDR2 LQKENI. The CDR3 consists of 15 residues. V dropped 4 bases and J dropped 0 bases, with 13 bases sitting between them. The CDR3 protein is CASSQGLATSYEQYF. CDR3 DNA sequence: TGTGCCAGCTCACAGGGACTCGCAACCTCCTACGAGCAGTACTTC. The variable domain in full, with the rest retrieved from reference TRBV18 and TRBJ2-7, is NAGVMQNPRHLVRRRGQEARLRCSPMKGHSHVYWYRQLPEEGLKFMVYLQKENIIDESGMPKERFSAEFPKEGPSILRIQQVVRGDSAAYFCASSQGLATSYEQYFGPGTRLTVT.

The genes are TRBV18 and TRBJ1-2; 7 bases align to TRBD1. The germline CDR1 and CDR2 sequences are KGHSH and LQKENI. V shed 2 bases, J shed 7 bases, and the junction held 7 bases outside the gene matches. The CDR3 spans 14 residues. The CDR3, as DNA: TGTGCCAGCTCACCAGCAGACAGGGCGAGTGGCTACACCTTC. It specifies CASSPADRASGYTF.

As regards this clone: The missing conserved phenylalanine or tryptophan at the end of this CDR3 makes a read error likely. It is unclear where the CDR3 begins or ends on the DNA, so no DNA is shown, and the CDR3 is as TCRdb lists it. The chain uses TRBV6-5 and TRBJ2-7; the table's D call of TRBD1 was not tested on the DNA. The CDR3 adds up to 13 amino acids, both ends counted. The germline V gene has CDR1 MNHEY and CDR2 SVGAGI. CDR3 loop: CASTPRGQGPPLS.

DNA of the CDR3: TGTGCCAGCAGCGAAACAGGGGGCTCGCGCTCCTACAATGAGCAGTTCTTC. It translates to CASSETGGSRSYNEQFF. V is TRBV9 and J is TRBJ2-1; 9 bases fit TRBD1. CDR3 length: 17 amino acids. Germline V gene lookup returns CDR1 SGDLS and CDR2 YYNGEE. The V gene end was trimmed by 3 bases and the J gene end by 0 bases; junction bases not matched to a gene: 7.

The rearrangement joins TRBV5-6 to TRBJ2-5; tentative D call: TRBD2 (6 bases). CDR1 SGHDT and CDR2 YYEEEE come from the germline V gene. The CDR3 consists of 15 residues. Trimming took 1 base from V and 3 from J, leaving 13 bases between them. The CDR3 DNA sequence: TGTGCCAGCAGCTTGAATAGGGAGGAGAAAGAGACCCAGTACTTC. Protein: CASSLNREEKETQYF.

The rearrangement joins TRBV5-1 to TRBJ2-1; D gene unclear. Germline loops: CDR1 SGHRS, CDR2 YFSETQ. The CDR3 totals 16 residues. The germline V and J ends were trimmed by 0 bases and 1 base, with 11 bases remaining between them. Here the CDR3 DNA reads TGCGCCAGCAGCTTGGACGCGGCAGAATCCTACAATGAGCAGTTCTTC. It yields the protein CASSLDAAESYNEQFF.

The CDR3 sequence is CASSLWGVGGYTF. CDR3 DNA sequence: TGTGCCAGCAGCTTGTGGGGAGTAGGTGGCTACACCTTC. The chain uses TRBV5-4 and TRBJ1-2; D uncertain. Germline CDR1 reads SGHNT; CDR2 reads YYREEE (reference sequence). V was shortened by 1 base and J by 7 bases, with 11 bases between the two germline ends. This CDR3 is built from 13 residues.

The chain couples TRBV6-4 to TRBJ2-6, with D unclear. V shed 1 base and J shed 0 bases, with 4 bases lying between them. The germline V gene has CDR1 MRHNA and CDR2 SNTAGT. The CDR3 sequence is 15 residues long. The CDR3 protein is CASSDYSSGANVLTF. CDR3 coding DNA: TGTGCCAGCAGTGACTACAGCTCTGGGGCCAACGTCCTGACTTTC.

The V gene is TRBV6-1, the J gene TRBJ1-1; maybe TRBD1 (5 bases). V was pared by 4 bases and J by 6 bases, with 21 bases between. The germline CDR1 and CDR2 sequences are MNHNS and SASEGT. This CDR3 contains 16 residues. The DNA for the CDR3 is TGTGCCAGCAGTGGATACGACAGCCCCGACGTTGCTGAAGCTTTCTTT. It encodes CASSGYDSPDVAEAFF.

The chain recombines TRBV27 with TRBJ2-2; 8 bases are shared with TRBD1. The junction had 5 bases not matched to a gene; V was cut back by 4 bases and J by 7 bases. The CDR3 runs to 14 residues. Germline-derived CDR1 and CDR2 are MNHEY and SMNVEV (reference sequence). The CDR3 here is CASSSQGAIGELFF. The DNA of the CDR3 is TGTGCCAGCAGTTCTCAGGGGGCCATCGGGGAGCTGTTTTTT.